This T cell receptor beta chain stems from a study of OX40 agonist ivuxolimab in advanced cancers. Study details: Given to patients was ivuxolimab, an agonistic anti-OX40 (CD134) antibody. Enrolled patients in dose escalation had cancers that were hepatocellular carcinoma, melanoma, renal cell or head and neck cancer. Of mixed ages from 23 to 79 and averaging about 56 years, the group was more than 65% male. In this trial design, patients received ivuxolimab intravenously at 0.01 to 10 mg/kg every 2 weeks.

This CDR3 is 13 amino acids long. Germline assignment: CDR1 LGHNT and CDR2 FRNRAP. With 1 base removed from V and 7 bases from J, the gap between germline ends came to 9 bases. The repertoire was sequenced with immunoSEQ multiplex PCR; TCRdb's copy has only in-frame clones and lacks some. The table lists approximately 68,000 clones, 88% of them singletons, with less than 0.9% in the top ten. The V gene is TRBV12-5, the J gene TRBJ2-3, with unresolved D. Material: CD4+ or CD8+ T cells sorted from blood, obtained in a trial of the OX40 agonist ivuxolimab. The sequence derives from an adult with an advanced solid tumor such as melanoma, head and neck, liver or kidney cancer. CDR3 sequence reads: CASGLDPDYTQYF. For the CDR3, the DNA is TGTGCTAGTGGTTTGGATCCGGATTATACGCAGTATTTT.